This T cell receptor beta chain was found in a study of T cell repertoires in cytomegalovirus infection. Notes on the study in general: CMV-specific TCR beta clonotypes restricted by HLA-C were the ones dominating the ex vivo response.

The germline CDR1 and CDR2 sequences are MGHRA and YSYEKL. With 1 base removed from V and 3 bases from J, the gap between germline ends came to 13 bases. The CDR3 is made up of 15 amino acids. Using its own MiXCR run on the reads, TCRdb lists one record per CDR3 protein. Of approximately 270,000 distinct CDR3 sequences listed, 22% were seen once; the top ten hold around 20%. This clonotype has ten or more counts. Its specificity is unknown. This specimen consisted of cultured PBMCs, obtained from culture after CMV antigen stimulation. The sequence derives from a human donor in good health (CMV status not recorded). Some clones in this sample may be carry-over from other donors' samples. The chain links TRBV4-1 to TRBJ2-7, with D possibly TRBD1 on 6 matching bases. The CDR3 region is CASSQALQGSYEQYF. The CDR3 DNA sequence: TGCGCCAGCAGCCAAGCTCTACAGGGTAGCTACGAGCAGTACTTC.